This T cell receptor beta chain was sequenced in a study of T cells expressing NK-cell markers. Study context: All TCR beta repertoires analysed originated from sorted CD3+CD56+NKG2C+, CD3+CD56+NKG2C- and CD3+CD56-NKG2C+ T cells. Study results and caveats: The CD3+CD56-NKG2C+ fraction was also led by these clonotypes in a few donors.

CDR1 and CDR2 (germline): SQVTM, ANQGSEA. The CDR3 extends over 15 amino acids. No DNA is given; TCRdb re-called the 5' RACE reads and lists each CDR3 protein once. This sample's clone table lists about 540,000 distinct CDR3 sequences. With regard to this clonotype: Antigen unknown.

The sample comprised blood T cells: a sorted CD56 or NKG2C T cell subset, CD4+ or CD8+ T cells, or bulk PBMC T cells (not recorded which). V is TRBV29-1 and J is TRBJ2-2; TCRdb names TRBD2, which stays unverified in the absence of DNA. This clonotype was obtained from a man between 18 and 35 years old in good health. This CDR3 is CSVFLRGSGTGELFF.